These 4 T cell receptor beta chains came from one sample sequenced in a study of sequential checkpoint blockade in melanoma. Regarding treatment: randomized to nivolumab then ipilimumab (arm A) or the reverse (arm B). Produced via immunoSEQ multiplex PCR; TCRdb's table is partial and in-frame only. The sample has roughly 28,000 clones, over 60% seen once; the top ten hold 22%. The material sequenced was CD8+ T cells sorted from blood (inferred from file names), taken from a patient given nivolumab and ipilimumab in sequence. The receptors were gathered from a human donor with melanoma.

V usage is TRBV7-9 and J usage is TRBJ2-1; a weak D match, TRBD1 (5 bases). The germline V and J ends were trimmed by 3 bases and 8 bases, with 11 bases remaining between them. Germline CDR1 is SEHNR and CDR2 is FQNEAQ (reference sequence). The CDR3 covers 13 residues. The chain's CDR3 is CASSFSGIDEQFF. The CDR3 DNA reads TGTGCCAGCAGCTTCTCAGGGATCGATGAGCAGTTCTTC.

This clone was seen only a few times. V and J are TRBV29-1 and TRBJ2-1, with 8 bases lining up with TRBD2. The CDR3 is made up of 14 amino acids. With V trimmed by 5 bases and J by 2 bases, 5 bases remained unmatched. The V gene's germline CDR1 is SQVTM and CDR2 ANQGSEA. For the CDR3, the DNA is TGCAGCGTTCTCGGGGGGGGCGCCTACAATGAGCAGTTCTTC. It yields the protein CSVLGGGAYNEQFF.

The rearrangement uses TRBV6-6 and TRBJ1-6; no firm D call. Trimming took 4 bases from V and 4 from J, leaving 11 bases between them. The CDR3 totals 15 residues. Looked up from germline, CDR1 is MNHNY and CDR2 is SVGAGI (reference sequence). The CDR3 loop reads CASSFLQPYNSPLHF. CDR3 bases: TGTGCCAGCAGTTTCTTACAGCCTTATAATTCACCCCTCCACTTT.

This sequence joins TRBV11-2 and TRBJ2-5, with 8 bases aligning to TRBD2. V trimming: 4 bases; J trimming: 3 bases; junction bases outside the gene matches: 10. CDR1 is SGHAT, CDR2 FQNNGV, per germline. The CDR3 is made up of 16 amino acids. CDR3 region: CASSSTTSGEKETQYF. CDR3 nucleotides: TGTGCCAGCAGCTCGACAACTAGCGGAGAGAAAGAGACCCAGTACTTC.